This T cell receptor (beta chain) was obtained from a study of blood T cell repertoires in COVID-19. Study-wide context: Acute and convalescent COVID-19 samples came from the United States, Italy and Spain. The analysed material was cDNA or gDNA that came from T cells, B-cell-depleted T cells, or PBMCs.

Original handling: Amplification of reference gene primers provided the estimated nucleated cell counts. This table comes from immunoSEQ multiplex PCR, and its TCRdb copy is limited to in-frame clones, with some not included. For V, J and clone size, that table is used; D and trimming come from the DNA. The sample lists roughly 120,000 clones; about 90% were seen once. V shed 6 bases and J shed 3 bases, with 18 bases lying between them. Germline V gene data show CDR1 as LNHDA and CDR2 as SQIVND (reference sequence). The CDR3 is 16 amino acids. Sample: peripheral blood. The chain is built from TRBV19 and TRBJ1-5, with D hard to call. The sequence was obtained from a woman aged 65 to 85 with acute or convalescent COVID-19. The CDR3 coding sequence is TGTGCCAGTAGGGCCATGACTACGCCTTCCAATCAGCCCCAGCATTTT. It codes for CASRAMTTPSNQPQHF.